What follows is one TCR beta chain and its context. The antigen remains unidentified. This specimen comes from a study of cytotoxic CD8 clonotypes in ibrutinib-treated CLL. Study-wide background: Responses: about 25 partial, 2 complete; after median around 70 months, about 15 stayed remitted, some 12 progressed. Study results and limitations: Age-matched healthy donor levels were exceeded by baseline clonality, which tracked circulating CD8+ T-cell counts. Public clonotypes were seen rarely and were contracted or stable on treatment.

Assay: immunoSEQ multiplex PCR; the TCRdb copy retains only in-frame clones and omits some. The profile shows 50,000 to 60,000 clones, around 78% of them singletons. Investigators sourced approximately 2.1 micrograms of genomic DNA from cryopreserved PBMCs for TCR beta libraries. This receptor was identified in a human donor with chronic lymphocytic leukemia. This sample comprised PBMCs, obtained after 24 months of ibrutinib treatment.

CDR3 bases: TGTGCCTGGAGTCCTCCCGGGACAGGGTACAATCAGCCCCAGCATTTT. Protein sequence: CAWSPPGTGYNQPQHF. This sequence joins TRBV30 and TRBJ1-5, with 9 bases lining up with TRBD1. The V and J ends lost 2 bases and 3 bases, in that order; junction bases with no gene match: 8. The CDR3 contains 16 residues. Germline assignment: CDR1 GTSNPN and CDR2 SVGIG (reference sequence). Variable domain in full (rest from reference TRBV30 and TRBJ1-5): SQTIHQWPATLVQPVGSPLSLECTVEGTSNPNLYWYRQAAGRGLQLLFYSVGIGQISSEVPQNLSASRPQDRQFILSSKKLLLSDSGFYLCAWSPPGTGYNQPQHFGDGTRLSIL.